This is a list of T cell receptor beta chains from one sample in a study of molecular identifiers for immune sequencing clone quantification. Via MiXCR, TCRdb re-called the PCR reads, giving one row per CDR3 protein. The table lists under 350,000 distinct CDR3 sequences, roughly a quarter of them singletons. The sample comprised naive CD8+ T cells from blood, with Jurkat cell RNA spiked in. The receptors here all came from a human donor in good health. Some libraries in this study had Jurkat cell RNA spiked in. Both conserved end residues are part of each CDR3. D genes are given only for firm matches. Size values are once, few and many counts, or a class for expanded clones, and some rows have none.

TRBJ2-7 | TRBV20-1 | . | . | TGCAGTGCTGGAGGTGCATACAACACCTACGAGCAGTACTTC | CSAGGAYNTYEQYF
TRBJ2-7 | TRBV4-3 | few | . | TGCGCCAGCAGCCAAGTCGGCCGAAACTACGAGCAGTACTTC | CASSQVGRNYEQYF
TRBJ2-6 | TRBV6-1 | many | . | TGTGCCAGCAGTGAGGCACTTGGGGCCAACGTCCTGACTTTC | CASSEALGANVLTF
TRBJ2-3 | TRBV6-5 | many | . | TGTGCCAGCAAACCGGTCTTGGACCCGCCCGGGGATACGCAGTATTTT | CASKPVLDPPGDTQYF
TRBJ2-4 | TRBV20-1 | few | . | TGCAGTGCTAGTTTGGACAGAGAGGGACTAGCCAAAAACATTCAGTACTTC | CSASLDREGLAKNIQYF
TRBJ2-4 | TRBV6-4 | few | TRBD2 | TGTGCCAGCACCAAAAAGCTAGCGGGAGGGCCGGGCAAAAACATTCAGTACTTC | CASTKKLAGGPGKNIQYF
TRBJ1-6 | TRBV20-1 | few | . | TGCAGTGCTCCCGGCCTCGGGGTTTCCAATTCACCCCTCCACTTT | CSAPGLGVSNSPLHF
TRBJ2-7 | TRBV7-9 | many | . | TGTGCCAGCAGCTTAGGAGCAGGCCCCAACTACGAGCAGTACTTC | CASSLGAGPNYEQYF
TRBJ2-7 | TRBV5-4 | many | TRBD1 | TGTGCCAGCAGCTTGTGGACAGGAAACGAGCAGTACTTC | CASSLWTGNEQYF
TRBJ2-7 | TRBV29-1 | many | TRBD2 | TGCAGCGTTTTGAAGGGAGCGGGAGGTTACGAGCAGTACTTC | CSVLKGAGGYEQYF
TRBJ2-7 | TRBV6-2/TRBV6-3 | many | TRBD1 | TGTGCCAGCAGTACCCGGGACAGTAGCTCCTACGAGCAGTACTTC | CASSTRDSSSYEQYF
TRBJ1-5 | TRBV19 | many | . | TGTGCCAGTAGTATTTCGGCAGGGGGCAATCAGCCCCAGCATTTT | CASSISAGGNQPQHF
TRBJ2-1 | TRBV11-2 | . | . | TGTGCCAGCAGCCCCCCGGGGAGCTCCTACAATGCGCAGTTCTTC | CASSPPGSSYNAQFF
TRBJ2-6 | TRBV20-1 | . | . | TGCAGTGCTAGAGATCGGGACGGGACTTCGTCTGGGGCCAACGTCCTGACTTTC | CSARDRDGTSSGANVLTF
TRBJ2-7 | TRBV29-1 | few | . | TGCAGCGTTGTTTTATTTGGGGACTCGAGGTACGAGCAGTACTTC | CSVVLFGDSRYEQYF
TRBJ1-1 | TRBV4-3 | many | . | TGCGCCAGCAGCCAAGATGCAGGGCGAGACACTGAAGCTTTCTTT | CASSQDAGRDTEAFF
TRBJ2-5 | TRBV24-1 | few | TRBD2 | TGTGCCACTGCCGGGACTAGCGGTCAAGAGACCCAGTACTTC | CATAGTSGQETQYF
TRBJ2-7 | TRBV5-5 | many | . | TGTGCCAGCAGCCCGGACACCACCTACGAGCAGTACTTC | CASSPDTTYEQYF
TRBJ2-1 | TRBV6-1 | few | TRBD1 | TGTGCCACGTGGACAGGGGGCCCTAGCTCCTACAATGAGCAGTTCTTC | CATWTGGPSSYNEQFF
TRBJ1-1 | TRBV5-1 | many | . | TGCGCCAGCAGCTCCTATGGGGGGAGAGAGACTGAAGCTTTCTTT | CASSSYGGRETEAFF
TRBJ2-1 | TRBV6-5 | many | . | TGTGCCAGCAGTTATGGAGGTGGGGGGGAGCAGTTCTTC | CASSYGGGGEQFF
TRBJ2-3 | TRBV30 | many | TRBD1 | TGTGCCTGGAACCAGGGGGCTAGCACAGATACGCAGTATTTT | CAWNQGASTDTQYF
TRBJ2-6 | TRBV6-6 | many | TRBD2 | TGTGCCAGCAGCGAGACCGGGACTAGGGTCTCTGGGGCCAACGTCCTGACTTTC | CASSETGTRVSGANVLTF
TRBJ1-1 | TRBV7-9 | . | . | TGTGCCAGCAGCCCAGTCCCGGGCCAGGGGCGCGGGGCTGCAGCTTTCTTT | CASSPVPGQGRGAAAFF
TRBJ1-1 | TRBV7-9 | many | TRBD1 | TGTGCCAGCAGCTCCGGGACAGCTGAAGCTTTCTTT | CASSSGTAEAFF
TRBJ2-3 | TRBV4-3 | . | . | TGCGCCAGCAGCCAATTCCCGAGAGGGATGGCAGATACGCAGTATTTT | CASSQFPRGMADTQYF
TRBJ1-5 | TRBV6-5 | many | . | TGTGCCAGCAGTTACGCAGCGGGTCAGCCCCAGCATTTT | CASSYAAGQPQHF
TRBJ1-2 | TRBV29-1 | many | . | TGCAGCGTTGTGTTTGAGCCTTATGGCTACACCTTC | CSVVFEPYGYTF
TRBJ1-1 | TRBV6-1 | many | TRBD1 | TGTGCCAGCAGTGAAGCGAGGACAGGGGTGAACACTGAAGCTTTCTTT | CASSEARTGVNTEAFF
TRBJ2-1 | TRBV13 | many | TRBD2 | TGTGCCAGCAGCTTAAAGACCGGGGGGGCCTACAATGAGCAGTTCTTC | CASSLKTGGAYNEQFF
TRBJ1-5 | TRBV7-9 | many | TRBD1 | TGTGCCAGCAGTCTAGGGGGCTTTGGCAATCAGCCCCAGCATTTT | CASSLGGFGNQPQHF
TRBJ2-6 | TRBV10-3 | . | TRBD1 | TGTGCCATCAGGACGACAGGGAACTCTGGGGCCAACGTCCTGACTTTC | CAIRTTGNSGANVLTF
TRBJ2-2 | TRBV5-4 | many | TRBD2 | TGTGCCAGCAGCTCATTAGCGGGGGGAACCACCGGGGAGCTGTTTTTT | CASSSLAGGTTGELFF
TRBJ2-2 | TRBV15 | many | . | TGTGCCACCAGCGGGCGCCGGAACACCGGGGAGCTGTTTTTT | CATSGRRNTGELFF
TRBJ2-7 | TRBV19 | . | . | TGTGCCAGTAGTATGAATATTCGGGTATTCTACGAGCAGTACTTC | CASSMNIRVFYEQYF
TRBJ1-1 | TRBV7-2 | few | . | TGTGCCAGCAGCTCAAGTTACACTGAAGCTTTCTTT | CASSSSYTEAFF
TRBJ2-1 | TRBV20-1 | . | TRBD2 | TGCAGTGCTAGAGGGGACCGGACTAGCGGGAGAGTGACGGCGGTTGAGCAGTTCTTC | CSARGDRTSGRVTAVEQFF
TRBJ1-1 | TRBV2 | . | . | TGTGCCACAACGACGGGACGGCTAGGGGGGACTGAAGCTTTCTTT | CATTTGRLGGTEAFF
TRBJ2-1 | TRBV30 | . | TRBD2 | TGTGCCTGGAGTGCCTCTAGCGGGCATGAGCAGTTCTTC | CAWSASSGHEQFF
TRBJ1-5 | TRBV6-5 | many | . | TGTGCCAGCAGTTACTTTGGAGGGCCCCAGCATTTT | CASSYFGGPQHF
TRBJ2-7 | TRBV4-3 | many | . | TGCGCCAGCAGCCAAGACCGGGCAGGAACGGTCTCCTACGAGCAGTACTTC | CASSQDRAGTVSYEQYF
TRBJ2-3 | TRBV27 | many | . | TGTGCCAGCAGTCCCCTATTACTTATTCCCCAGAGCACAGATACGCAGTATTTT | CASSPLLLIPQSTDTQYF
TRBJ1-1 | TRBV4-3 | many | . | TGCGCCAGCAGCCAAACGCGACAGACTGAAGCTTTCTTT | CASSQTRQTEAFF
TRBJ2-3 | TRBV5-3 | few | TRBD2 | TGTGCCAGCAGCTCTGGTCGGGGAGCGGGGGAGGGCACAGATACGCAGTATTTT | CASSSGRGAGEGTDTQYF
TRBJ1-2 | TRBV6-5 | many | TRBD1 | TGTGCCAGCAGCTTCGGACAGGCGGGGATTCATGGCTACACCTTC | CASSFGQAGIHGYTF
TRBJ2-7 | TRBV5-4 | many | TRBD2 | TGTGCCAGCAGCCCTTCGGGACTAGCGGGGGATGAGTACTTC | CASSPSGLAGDEYF
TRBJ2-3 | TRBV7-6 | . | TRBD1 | TGTGCCAGCAGCCACAGGGGATACAGCACAGATACGCAGTATTTT | CASSHRGYSTDTQYF
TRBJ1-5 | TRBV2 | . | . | TGTGCCAGCAGTGAAGCTAGCCCCCTTAGCAATCACCCCCAGCATTTT | CASSEASPLSNHPQHF
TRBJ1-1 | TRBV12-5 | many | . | TGTGCTAGTGGTTTTCCGAACACTGAAGCTTTCTTT | CASGFPNTEAFF
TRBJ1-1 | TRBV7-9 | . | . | TGTGCCAGCAGCCACCCTACCAAGCCGGACTACATGAACACTGAAGCTTTCTTT | CASSHPTKPDYMNTEAFF
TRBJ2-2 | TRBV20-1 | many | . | TGCAGTGTGGGACGATATAACACCGGGGAGCTGTTTTTT | CSVGRYNTGELFF
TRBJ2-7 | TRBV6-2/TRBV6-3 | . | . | TGTGCCAGCAGTTACCCGGAGGTAGACTCCTATTACTACGAGCAGTACTTC | CASSYPEVDSYYYEQYF
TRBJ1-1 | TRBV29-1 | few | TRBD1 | TGCAGCGTTAAAAAGACAGGGGTTCAACAGAACACTGAAGCTTTCTTT | CSVKKTGVQQNTEAFF
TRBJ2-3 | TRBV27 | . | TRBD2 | TGTGCCAGCAGTTCGGGACTAGCGGGAGTAGATACGCAGTATTTT | CASSSGLAGVDTQYF
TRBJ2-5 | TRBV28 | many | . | TGTGCCAGCAGTTTAGGCCCGGACAGCCAAGAGACCCAGTACTTC | CASSLGPDSQETQYF
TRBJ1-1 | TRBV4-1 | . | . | TGCGCCAGCAGCCCCCGAGAGGAGGCAAACACTGAAGCTTTCTTT | CASSPREEANTEAFF
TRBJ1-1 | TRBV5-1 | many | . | TGCGCCAGCAGCCTAGGGACAACCGGGCGTACTGAAGCTTTCTTT | CASSLGTTGRTEAFF
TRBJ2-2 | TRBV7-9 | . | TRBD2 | TGTGCCAGCAGCCCAAGGACTAGCGGGGGAACCGGGGAGCTGTTTTTT | CASSPRTSGGTGELFF
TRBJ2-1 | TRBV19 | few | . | TGTGCCAGTAGCCCGGGACCCCTCAATGAGCAGTTCTTC | CASSPGPLNEQFF
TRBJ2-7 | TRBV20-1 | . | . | TGCAGTGCCCGACCAACAGGAGAATACGAGCAGTACTTC | CSARPTGEYEQYF